Given below is one T cell receptor (beta chain) in context. It was with 60 Vbeta and 13 Jbeta primers that the PCR ran. Libraries were prepared by immunoSEQ multiplex PCR; TCRdb keeps only in-frame clonotypes and omits some of them. The table lists about 85,000 clones, about 80% of them singletons, with 32% in the top ten. This CDR3 comprises 14 residues. The V and J ends lost 7 bases and 3 bases respectively, with 16 bases between them. Germline CDR1 is SQVTM and CDR2 is ANQGSEA. The entry originates in a study of cytomegalovirus exposure and HLA in healthy donors. The receptor was isolated from a man over 45 in good health and CMV-seropositive. The sample was PBMCs. The chain joins TRBV29-1 to TRBJ1-5; D possibly corresponds to TRBD1 (5 bases). For the CDR3, the DNA is TGCAGCGCTTCCCTTTCAGGGCTCAATCAGCCCCAGCATTTT. Residues: CSASLSGLNQPQHF.